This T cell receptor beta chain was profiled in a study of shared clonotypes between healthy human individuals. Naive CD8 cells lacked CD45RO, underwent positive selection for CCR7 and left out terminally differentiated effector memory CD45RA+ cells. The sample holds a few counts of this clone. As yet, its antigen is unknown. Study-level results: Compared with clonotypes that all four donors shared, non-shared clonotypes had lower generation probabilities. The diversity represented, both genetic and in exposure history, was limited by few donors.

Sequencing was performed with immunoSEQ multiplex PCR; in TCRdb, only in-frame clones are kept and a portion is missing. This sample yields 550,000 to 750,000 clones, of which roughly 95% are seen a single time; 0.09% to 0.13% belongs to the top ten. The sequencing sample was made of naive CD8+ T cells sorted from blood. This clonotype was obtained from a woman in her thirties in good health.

The CDR3 here is CASSQGSRGYQPQHF. The CDR3 nucleotides are TGCGCCAGCAGCCAAGGGTCCAGGGGATATCAGCCCCAGCATTTT. The chain carries TRBV4-1 and TRBJ1-5; D perhaps matches TRBD1 (6 bases). The CDR3 is 15 residues long. The ends were cut back, 1 base at V and 5 bases at J, with 12 bases in the middle. Germline V gene data show CDR1 as MGHRA and CDR2 as YSYEKL.